The 2 T cell receptor beta chains in this list originate from one sample, sequenced in a study of early T cells in non-severe SARS-CoV-2 infection. Via MiXCR, TCRdb re-called the 5' RACE reads, giving one row per CDR3 protein. Of tens of thousands of distinct CDR3 sequences in the sample, 10% to 15% were seen once. Sequencing used whole blood. The origin of the receptors is an adult who was a healthcare worker with PCR-confirmed SARS-CoV-2 infection or an uninfected control (not recorded which).

This clonotype was seen many times. This sequence joins TRBV5-1 and TRBJ2-1; D call uncertain. V lost 4 bases and J lost 3, with 5 bases in between. CDR3 size: 12 residues. Germline CDR1 and CDR2: SGHRS and YFSETQ. The CDR3 spells CASSVSYNEQFF. In nucleotides, the CDR3 is TGCGCCAGCAGCGTTAGCTACAATGAGCAGTTCTTC. The whole variable domain, remainder taken from reference TRBV5-1 and TRBJ2-1, is KAGVTQTPRYLIKTRGQQVTLSCSPISGHRSVSWYQQTPGQGLQFLFEYFSETQRNKGNFPGRFSGRQFSNSRSEMNVSTLELGDSALYLCASSVSYNEQFFGPGTRLTVL.

The rearrangement uses TRBV20-1 and TRBJ2-7, with 15 bases aligning to TRBD2. Germline assignment: CDR1 DFQATT and CDR2 SNEGSKA (reference sequence). J was trimmed by 2 bases and V by 1 base; bases with no gene match: 9. The CDR3 totals 18 residues. The CDR3 DNA reads as TGCAGTGCTAGAGGGTTGGGACTAGCGGGAGGACTGGCCTACGAGCAGTACTTC. Protein: CSARGLGLAGGLAYEQYF.